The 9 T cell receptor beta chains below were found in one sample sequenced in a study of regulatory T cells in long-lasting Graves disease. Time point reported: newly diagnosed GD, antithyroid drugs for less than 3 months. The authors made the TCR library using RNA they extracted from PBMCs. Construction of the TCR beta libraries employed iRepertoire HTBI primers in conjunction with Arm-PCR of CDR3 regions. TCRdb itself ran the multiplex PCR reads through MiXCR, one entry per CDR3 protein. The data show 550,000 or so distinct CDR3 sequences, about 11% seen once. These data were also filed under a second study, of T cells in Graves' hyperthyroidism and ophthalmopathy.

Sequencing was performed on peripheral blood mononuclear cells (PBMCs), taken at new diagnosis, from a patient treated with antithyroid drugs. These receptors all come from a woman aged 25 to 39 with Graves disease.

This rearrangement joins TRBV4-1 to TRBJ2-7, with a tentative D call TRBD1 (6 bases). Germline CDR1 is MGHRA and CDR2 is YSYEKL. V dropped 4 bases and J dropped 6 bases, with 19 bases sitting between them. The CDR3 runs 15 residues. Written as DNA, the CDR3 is TGCGCCAGCAGCCTACATTCCGGGAACAGGGCCGAGCAGTACTTC. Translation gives CASSLHSGNRAEQYF.

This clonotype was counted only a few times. The CDR3: CSARIGTTNYGYTF. In nucleotides, the CDR3 is TGCAGTGCTAGAATCGGGACTACTAACTATGGCTACACCTTC. This chain links TRBV20-1 with TRBJ1-2; tentatively, D is TRBD1 (5 bases). Germline loops: CDR1 DFQATT, CDR2 SNEGSKA (reference sequence). V lost 2 bases, J lost 0 bases, and 10 bases lay in between. CDR3 length: 14 residues.

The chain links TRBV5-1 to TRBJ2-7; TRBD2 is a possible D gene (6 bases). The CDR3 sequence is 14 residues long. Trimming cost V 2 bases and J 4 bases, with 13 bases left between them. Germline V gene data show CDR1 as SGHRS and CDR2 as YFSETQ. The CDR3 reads CASSFGMAGYEQYF. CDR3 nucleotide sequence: TGCGCCAGCAGCTTCGGTATGGCGGGGTACGAGCAGTACTTC.

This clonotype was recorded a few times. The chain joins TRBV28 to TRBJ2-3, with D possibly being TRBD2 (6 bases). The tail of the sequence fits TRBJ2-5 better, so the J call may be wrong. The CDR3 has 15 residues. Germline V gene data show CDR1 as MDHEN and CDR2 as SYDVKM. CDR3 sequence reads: CASSLLAGMGETQYF. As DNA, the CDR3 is TGTGCCAGCAGTTTACTCGCGGGAATGGGGGAGACCCAGTACTTC.

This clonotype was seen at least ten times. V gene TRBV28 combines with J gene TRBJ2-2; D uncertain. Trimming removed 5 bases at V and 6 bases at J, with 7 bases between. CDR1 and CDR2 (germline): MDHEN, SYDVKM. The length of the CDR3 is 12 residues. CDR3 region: CASSDRAGELFF. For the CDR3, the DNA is TGTGCCAGCAGTGATAGGGCCGGGGAGCTGTTTTTT.

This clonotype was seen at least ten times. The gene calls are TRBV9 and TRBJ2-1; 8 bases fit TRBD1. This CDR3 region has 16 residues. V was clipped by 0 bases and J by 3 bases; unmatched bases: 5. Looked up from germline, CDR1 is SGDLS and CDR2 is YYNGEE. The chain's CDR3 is CASSVAQGAGYNEQFF. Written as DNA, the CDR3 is TGTGCCAGCAGCGTAGCTCAGGGGGCGGGCTACAATGAGCAGTTCTTC.

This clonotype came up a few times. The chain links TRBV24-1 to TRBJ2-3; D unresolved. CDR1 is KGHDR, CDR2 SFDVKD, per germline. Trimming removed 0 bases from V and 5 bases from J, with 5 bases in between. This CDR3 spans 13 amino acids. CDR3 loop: CATSDLQVDTQYF. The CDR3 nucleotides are TGTGCCACCAGTGATTTGCAAGTAGATACGCAGTATTTT.

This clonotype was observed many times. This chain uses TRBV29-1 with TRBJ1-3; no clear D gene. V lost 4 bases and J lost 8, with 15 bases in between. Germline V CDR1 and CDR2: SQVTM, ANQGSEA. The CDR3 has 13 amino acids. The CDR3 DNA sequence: TGCAGCGTTGTATTGGTCCTGTCTGACACCATATATTTT. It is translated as CSVVLVLSDTIYF.

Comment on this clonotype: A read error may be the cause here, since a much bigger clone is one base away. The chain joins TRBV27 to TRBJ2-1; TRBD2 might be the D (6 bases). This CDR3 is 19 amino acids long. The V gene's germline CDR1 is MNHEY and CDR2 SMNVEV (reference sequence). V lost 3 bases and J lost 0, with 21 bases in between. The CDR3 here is CASSFLRTNGIPSYNEQFF. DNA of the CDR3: TGTGCCAGCAGTTTTCTCAGGACTAACGGGATTCCCTCCTACAATGAGCAGTTCTTC.